The rows below give T cell receptor delta chains drawn from one sample of a study of γδ T cells in repeated Plasmodium falciparum infection. TCRdb made new clone calls on the multiplex PCR reads using CATT. Of around 50,000 delta-chain clones in the sample, about 1.9% were seen once. What was sequenced was gamma-delta T cells from blood. The receptors were sampled from a pool of human donors (malaria-infected and uninfected, not separated). CDR3s include the opening cysteine and the closing phenylalanine or tryptophan. Fields, in order: D gene, J gene, clone size, V gene, CDR3 protein, CDR3 DNA. A D gene is named only where the DNA matches it firmly. Clone size is stated in some rows and not others, as once, few, many or a class when expanded.

D gene: .; J gene: TRDJ1; clone size: many; V gene: TRDV1; CDR3 protein: CALGPYFPVLLYTDKLIF; CDR3 DNA: TGTGCTCTTGGGCCCTATTTCCCCGTACTGCTCTACACCGATAAACTCATCTTT
D gene: .; J gene: TRDJ1; clone size: medium-sized; V gene: TRDV1; CDR3 protein: CALGDSILARLGAFPDKLIF; CDR3 DNA: TGTGCTCTTGGGGATTCTATCCTCGCTCGACTGGGTGCATTCCCCGATAAACTCATCTTT
D gene: TRDD2; J gene: TRDJ1; clone size: medium-sized; V gene: TRDV1; CDR3 protein: CALGVLSSYPFRRLAFYTDKLIF; CDR3 DNA: TGTGCTCTTGGGGTCCTTAGTTCCTACCCTTTTCGCCGTCTGGCCTTTTACACCGATAAACTCATCTTT
D gene: TRDD3; J gene: TRDJ1; clone size: medium-sized; V gene: TRDV3; CDR3 protein: CAFIINPRYIGGYAVADKLIF; CDR3 DNA: TGTGCCTTTATAATTAACCCTCGATACATTGGGGGATACGCTGTAGCCGATAAACTCATCTTT
D gene: .; J gene: TRDJ1; clone size: many; V gene: TRDV1; CDR3 protein: CALGDIVFPLLWDGSTDKLIF; CDR3 DNA: TGTGCTCTTGGGGATATAGTTTTCCCCTTACTGTGGGATGGGTCTACTGATAAACTCATCTTT
D gene: .; J gene: TRDJ1; clone size: large; V gene: TRAV38-2/DV8; CDR3 protein: CAYRSAPRGGWGKTDKLIF; CDR3 DNA: TGTGCTTATAGGAGCGCCCCCCGGGGTGGATGGGGAAAGACCGATAAACTCATCTTT
D gene: .; J gene: TRDJ1; clone size: many; V gene: TRDV1; CDR3 protein: CALGELKGRGPTDTDKLIF; CDR3 DNA: TGTGCTCTTGGGGAACTGAAGGGGAGGGGACCCACGGACACCGATAAACTCATCTTT
D gene: .; J gene: TRDJ1; clone size: many; V gene: TRDV2; CDR3 protein: CACDSLGAFDKLIF; CDR3 DNA: TGTGCCTGTGACAGCTTGGGGGCCTTCGATAAACTCATCTTT
D gene: TRDD3; J gene: TRDJ1; clone size: large; V gene: TRDV2; CDR3 protein: CACDTVVLGDTGVSPRASTDKLIF; CDR3 DNA: TGTGCCTGTGACACCGTTGTACTGGGGGATACGGGTGTCTCGCCTAGGGCATCCACCGATAAACTCATCTTT
D gene: TRDD3; J gene: TRDJ1; clone size: .; V gene: TRDV3; CDR3 protein: CAFARVGAEGIRMYADKLIF; CDR3 DNA: TGTGCCTTCGCTAGGGTGGGAGCTGAGGGGATACGGATGTACGCTGATAAACTCATCTTT
D gene: .; J gene: TRDJ3; clone size: medium-sized; V gene: TRDV3; CDR3 protein: CAFRGKGSSWDTRQMFF; CDR3 DNA: TGTGCCTTCCGGGGGAAAGGTAGCTCCTGGGACACCCGACAGATGTTTTTC
D gene: .; J gene: TRDJ1; clone size: many; V gene: TRDV1; CDR3 protein: CALGKTASPNCPGLRVGTDKLIF; CDR3 DNA: TGTGCTCTTGGGAAAACGGCCTCCCCCAATTGTCCTGGGCTACGAGTGGGAACCGATAAACTCATCTTT
D gene: TRDD3; J gene: TRDJ1; clone size: .; V gene: TRDV2; CDR3 protein: CATVGGIREEKTDKLIF; CDR3 DNA: TGTGCCACCGTAGGAGGGATACGCGAAGAGAAAACCGATAAACTCATCTTT
D gene: .; J gene: TRDJ1; clone size: .; V gene: TRDV1; CDR3 protein: CALGEPLKGKLIF; CDR3 DNA: TGTGCTCTTGGGGAACCCCTTAAGGGTAAACTCATCTTT
D gene: .; J gene: TRDJ2; clone size: many; V gene: TRDV1; CDR3 protein: CALVRPSTILPAQLFF; CDR3 DNA: TGTGCTCTTGTGCGCCCCTCCACGATTCTGCCAGCACAACTCTTCTTT
D gene: TRDD3; J gene: TRDJ1; clone size: large; V gene: TRDV2; CDR3 protein: CACDLLGWGTPYTDKLIF; CDR3 DNA: TGTGCCTGTGACTTATTAGGGTGGGGGACCCCGTACACCGATAAACTCATCTTT
D gene: TRDD3; J gene: TRDJ1; clone size: many; V gene: TRDV1; CDR3 protein: CALAQSSPYWGIIITDKLIF; CDR3 DNA: TGTGCTCTTGCCCAAAGCTCTCCCTACTGGGGGATTATAATTACCGATAAACTCATCTTT
D gene: TRDD3; J gene: TRDJ1; clone size: medium-sized; V gene: TRDV3; CDR3 protein: CAFSPLGDMRPGLIF; CDR3 DNA: TGTGCCTTTTCTCCACTGGGGGATATGCGGCCAGGACTCATCTTT
D gene: TRDD3; J gene: TRDJ4; clone size: many; V gene: TRDV1; CDR3 protein: CALGELPYWGIRSRPLIF; CDR3 DNA: TGTGCTCTTGGGGAACTACCTTACTGGGGGATACGCTCCAGACCCCTGATCTTT
D gene: TRDD3; J gene: TRDJ1; clone size: large; V gene: TRDV2; CDR3 protein: CACDTPLLGAPDKLIF; CDR3 DNA: TGTGCCTGTGACACCCCCTTACTGGGGGCCCCCGATAAACTCATCTTT
D gene: .; J gene: TRDJ1; clone size: many; V gene: TRDV1; CDR3 protein: CALGELFYVLGIRRGDKLIF; CDR3 DNA: TGTGCTCTTGGGGAACTCTTTTACGTACTAGGGATAAGGAGGGGGGATAAACTCATCTTT
D gene: .; J gene: TRDJ1; clone size: many; V gene: TRAV29/DV5; CDR3 protein: CAANPYPRIQSDKLIF; CDR3 DNA: TGTGCAGCAAACCCTTATCCTCGGATACAAAGCGATAAACTCATCTTT
D gene: TRDD3; J gene: TRDJ1; clone size: many; V gene: TRDV1; CDR3 protein: CALGAPLPYFFTGGYRVDKLIF; CDR3 DNA: TGTGCTCTTGGGGCGCCGCTTCCTTATTTCTTTACTGGGGGATACCGGGTGGATAAACTCATCTTT
D gene: .; J gene: TRDJ1; clone size: many; V gene: TRDV2; CDR3 protein: CACDTVLTQDTYTDKLIF; CDR3 DNA: TGTGCCTGTGACACGGTGCTTACTCAGGATACATACACCGATAAACTCATCTTT
D gene: TRDD3; J gene: TRDJ1; clone size: medium-sized; V gene: TRDV1; CDR3 protein: CALGERVVFVDLATGGLSYPYTDKLIF; CDR3 DNA: TGTGCTCTTGGGGAACGAGTAGTCTTCGTCGACCTAGCTACTGGGGGGTTATCATACCCTTACACCGATAAACTCATCTTT
D gene: TRDD3; J gene: TRDJ1; clone size: medium-sized; V gene: TRDV2; CDR3 protein: CACEALGELDTDKLIF; CDR3 DNA: TGTGCCTGTGAGGCCCTGGGGGAACTCGACACCGATAAACTCATCTTT
D gene: TRDD3; J gene: TRDJ1; clone size: many; V gene: TRDV1; CDR3 protein: CALGERPPGTGAYTDKLIF; CDR3 DNA: TGTGCTCTTGGGGAACGTCCACCGGGGACTGGGGCGTACACCGATAAACTCATCTTT
D gene: TRDD3; J gene: TRDJ1; clone size: medium-sized; V gene: TRDV3; CDR3 protein: CAFDLGGYGYTDKLIF; CDR3 DNA: TGTGCCTTTGACCTTGGGGGATACGGTTACACCGATAAACTCATCTTT
D gene: .; J gene: TRDJ1; clone size: medium-sized; V gene: TRDV3; CDR3 protein: CAFLTTCGGVPYTDKLIF; CDR3 DNA: TGTGCCTTCCTTACTACGTGTGGGGGGGTTCCGTACACCGATAAACTCATCTTT
D gene: TRDD3; J gene: TRDJ1; clone size: many; V gene: TRDV2; CDR3 protein: CACDTMPGDTRYTDKLIF; CDR3 DNA: TGTGCCTGTGACACTATGCCGGGGGATACGCGGTACACCGATAAACTCATCTTT
D gene: TRDD3; J gene: TRDJ3; clone size: few; V gene: TRDV2; CDR3 protein: CACDTLLGDRSSWDTRQMFF; CDR3 DNA: TGTGCCTGTGACACTTTACTGGGGGATAGGAGCTCCTGGGACACCCGACAGATGTTTTTC
D gene: TRDD3; J gene: TRDJ1; clone size: medium-sized; V gene: TRDV2; CDR3 protein: CACDGLGDRENKLIF; CDR3 DNA: TGTGCCTGTGACGGGCTGGGGGATAGAGAAAACAAGCTCATCTTT
D gene: TRDD3; J gene: TRDJ1; clone size: many; V gene: TRDV1; CDR3 protein: CALGPGSEQSRRYWGIHKLIF; CDR3 DNA: TGTGCTCTTGGGCCCGGAAGTGAACAATCGCGCCGCTACTGGGGGATACATAAACTCATCTTT
D gene: .; J gene: TRDJ1; clone size: many; V gene: TRDV1; CDR3 protein: CALGSPFPSLTGDTDKLIF; CDR3 DNA: TGTGCTCTTGGGAGCCCGTTTCCTTCGCTTACTGGTGACACCGATAAACTCATCTTT
D gene: .; J gene: TRDJ1; clone size: many; V gene: TRDV1; CDR3 protein: CALGSFFLSTWGYTDKLIF; CDR3 DNA: TGTGCTCTTGGGTCTTTCTTCCTATCAACTTGGGGGTACACCGATAAACTCATCTTT
D gene: TRDD3; J gene: TRDJ1; clone size: many; V gene: TRDV1; CDR3 protein: CALGRSHLHLGIPTGKLIF; CDR3 DNA: TGTGCTCTTGGGAGAAGTCACCTACATCTGGGGATACCCACCGGTAAACTCATCTTT
D gene: .; J gene: TRDJ1; clone size: many; V gene: TRDV1; CDR3 protein: CALGENGLFSCSDKLIF; CDR3 DNA: TGTGCTCTTGGGGAAAATGGTTTGTTCTCCTGCTCCGATAAACTCATCTTT
D gene: TRDD3; J gene: TRDJ1; clone size: many; V gene: TRDV3; CDR3 protein: CAFRAYATYWGIRRSRTNTDKLIF; CDR3 DNA: TGTGCCTTTCGGGCCTACGCGACGTACTGGGGGATACGCAGGAGTAGGACTAACACCGATAAACTCATCTTT